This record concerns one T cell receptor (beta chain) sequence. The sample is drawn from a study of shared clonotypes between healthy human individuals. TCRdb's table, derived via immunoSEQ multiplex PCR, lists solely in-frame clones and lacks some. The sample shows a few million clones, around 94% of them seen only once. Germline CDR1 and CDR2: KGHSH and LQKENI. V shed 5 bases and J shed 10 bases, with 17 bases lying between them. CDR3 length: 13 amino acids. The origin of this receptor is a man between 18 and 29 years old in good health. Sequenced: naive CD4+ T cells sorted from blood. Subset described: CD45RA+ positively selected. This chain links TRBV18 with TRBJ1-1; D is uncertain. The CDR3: CASSEDQTTGAFF. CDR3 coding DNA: TGTGCCAGCTCAGAGGATCAGACGACGGGAGCTTTCTTT.